This passage covers 10 T cell receptor beta chains from one sample sequenced in a study of T cells after yellow fever vaccination. One entry per CDR3 protein results from TCRdb running MiXCR on the 5' RACE reads. This sample has some 670,000 distinct CDR3 sequences, with roughly an eighth found just once. Sequenced material: PBMCs, taken on the day of the yellow fever booster vaccination. These receptors all stem from a man aged 30 to 39 who received the YFV17D yellow fever vaccine.

This clonotype was detected a few times. The gene calls are TRBV20-1 and TRBJ2-2, with D possibly being TRBD2 (5 bases). The CDR3 covers 13 residues. Germline-derived CDR1 and CDR2 are DFQATT and SNEGSKA (reference sequence). V was trimmed by 5 bases and J by 1 base, leaving 8 bases between them. CDR3 DNA: TGCAGTGCTGCCGGAGGGAACACCGGGGAGCTGTTTTTT. Encoded protein: CSAAGGNTGELFF.

Concerning this clonotype itself: A read error may produce the germline difference seen at one junction end. The rearrangement uses TRBV6-6 and TRBJ2-3; D gene unclear. Germline-derived CDR1 and CDR2 are MNHNY and SVGAGI (reference sequence). The CDR3 is made up of 11 amino acids. The CDR3 here is CASSYGDTLYF. DNA for the CDR3: TGTGCCAGCAGTTACGGAGATACGCTGTATTTT.

This clonotype was seen only a few times. The J gene is TRBJ2-7, the V gene TRBV20-1; 9 bases agree with TRBD1. The CDR3 loop spans 13 amino acids. Trimming removed 4 bases from V and 3 bases from J; junction bases left unmatched: 4. The V gene's germline CDR1 is DFQATT and CDR2 SNEGSKA (reference sequence). This CDR3 reads CSANGQGSYEQYF. The CDR3 region has the DNA TGCAGTGCTAATGGACAGGGGAGCTACGAGCAGTACTTC.

The V and J genes are TRBV9 and TRBJ2-7, with D tentatively TRBD2 (6 bases). This CDR3 is 16 amino acids long. V was pared by 0 bases and J by 2 bases, with 15 bases between. Looked up from germline, CDR1 is SGDLS and CDR2 is YYNGEE. Here the CDR3 DNA reads TGTGCCAGCAGCGTAGGCCCCCAGCGGGTTACCTACGAGCAGTACTTC. Amino acid sequence: CASSVGPQRVTYEQYF.

The table lists this clonotype with a few counts. The chain uses TRBV20-1 and TRBJ2-3; TRBD2 matches 13 bases. The length of the CDR3 is 15 residues. After removal of 6 bases from V and 6 bases from J, the junction contained 9 bases not matched to a gene. Per germline, CDR1 DFQATT and CDR2 SNEGSKA (reference sequence). The CDR3 DNA reads as TGCAGTGCCTCCTCACTAGCGGGAGGGCCGGATACGCAGTATTTT. Translated, it gives CSASSLAGGPDTQYF.

The V gene is TRBV19, the J gene TRBJ2-1, with 10 bases lining up with TRBD2. CDR3 length: 15 residues. Germline trimming cut 3 bases from V and 4 bases from J; bases unmatched to any gene: 3. Germline CDR1 and CDR2: LNHDA and SQIVND (reference sequence). The CDR3 reads CASSMFSGRYNEQFF. The DNA of the CDR3 is TGTGCCAGTAGTATGTTTAGCGGGAGGTACAATGAGCAGTTCTTC.

This clonotype has a count of ten or more. V is TRBV20-1 and J is TRBJ2-1; 8 nucleotides match TRBD2. Looked up from germline, CDR1 is DFQATT and CDR2 is SNEGSKA (reference sequence). This CDR3 is 15 amino acids long. J lost 6 bases, V lost 0 bases, and 7 bases had no gene match. This CDR3 reads CSARDPGGHLNEQFF. CDR3 in DNA: TGCAGTGCTAGAGATCCGGGAGGGCATCTCAATGAGCAGTTCTTC.

This clonotype was recorded at least ten times. This chain uses TRBV11-1 with TRBJ2-6; unclear D gene. The CDR3 has 18 amino acids. Germline V gene data show CDR1 as SGHAT and CDR2 as FQDESV (reference sequence). The germline V and J ends were trimmed by 5 bases and 1 base, with 18 bases remaining between them. The CDR3 DNA is TGTGCCAGCAGCCCGTCAGTTGGAATCTCTTCTGGGGCCAACGTCCTGACTTTC. Amino acids: CASSPSVGISSGANVLTF.

This chain connects TRBV18 to TRBJ2-7; D gene unclear. V gave up 0 bases and J gave up 2 bases, with 8 bases separating them. CDR1 is KGHSH and CDR2 is LQKENI in the germline V gene. This CDR3 is built from 14 residues. In nucleotides, the CDR3 is TGTGCCAGCTCACCACCGTCCGTTGCCTACGAGCAGTACTTC. This encodes CASSPPSVAYEQYF.

This chain connects TRBV20-1 to TRBJ2-3; TRBD2 matches at 9 bases. Germline values: CDR1 DFQATT, CDR2 SNEGSKA (reference sequence). The CDR3 is 15 amino acids. V was pared by 5 bases and J by 1 base, with 7 bases of the junction left unmatched. CDR3 in amino acids: CSASGLASGTDTQYF. In nucleotides, the CDR3 is TGCAGTGCTTCCGGACTAGCGTCAGGCACAGATACGCAGTATTTT.